Listed below are T cell receptor beta chains from one sample, sequenced in a study of blood T cell repertoires in COVID-19. Measured with immunoSEQ multiplex PCR; TCRdb has only the in-frame clones, and not every one. The table lists 50,000 to 75,000 clones, roughly 87% of them singletons. Input material: peripheral blood. The receptor set was obtained from a man older than 75 in a cohort sampled during active COVID-19. Each CDR3 is given with its conserved first and last residue. Each record gives: J gene, D gene, V gene, clone size, CDR3 DNA, CDR3 protein. A D gene is named only where the DNA matches it firmly. Clone size is given for some rows only: seen once, a few or many times, or a class if the clone is expanded.

TRBJ1-5,TRBD1,TRBV7-8,.,TGTGCCAGCAGCTTAATTACAGGGGCGAATCAGCCCCAGCATTTT,CASSLITGANQPQHF
TRBJ1-2,.,TRBV18,.,TGTGCCAGCTCACCAGGTATTACCGAGCTCACCTTC,CASSPGITELTF
TRBJ1-4,.,TRBV5-4,.,TGTGCCAGCAGCTTGGGCGGCAGCCGGGGTAGGACAACTAATGAAAAACTGTTTTTT,CASSLGGSRGRTTNEKLFF
TRBJ2-1,.,TRBV27,once,TGTGCCAGCAGCCCCCTCAAGACCTTAGCTGGCAATGAGCAGTTCTTC,CASSPLKTLAGNEQFF
TRBJ2-7,TRBD1,TRBV29-1,.,TGCAGCGTTTACAGGGGGATGGACGAGCAGTACTTC,CSVYRGMDEQYF
TRBJ2-5,TRBD2,TRBV3-1/TRBV3-2,once,TGTGCCAGCAGCCAAGCGGGAGGGCCCGTGGAGACCCAGTACTTC,CASSQAGGPVETQYF
TRBJ2-3,TRBD1,TRBV5-1,.,TGCGCCAGCAGCGGGGGGACAGGGTACGATACGCAGTATTTT,CASSGGTGYDTQYF
TRBJ2-1,.,TRBV5-1,.,TGCGCCAGCAGCTTGGGGCAGGCGATCCGATACAATGAGCAGTTCTTC,CASSLGQAIRYNEQFF
TRBJ2-5,.,TRBV2,.,TGTGCCAGCATCGGGGGACGCCAAGAGACCCAGTACTTC,CASIGGRQETQYF
TRBJ1-1,.,TRBV14,.,TGTGCCAGCAGCCAAGTTGGTGGGGGGGGCCGGACTGAAGCTTTCTTT,CASSQVGGGGRTEAFF
TRBJ2-3,TRBD2,TRBV15,once,TGTGCCACTTCCCCGGGACTAGCGGCTAGCACAGATACGCAGTATTTT,CATSPGLAASTDTQYF
TRBJ1-1,.,TRBV6-5,.,TGTGCCAGCAAAGGGGCCATGAACACTGAAGCTTTCTTT,CASKGAMNTEAFF
TRBJ2-7,TRBD2,TRBV18,.,TGTGCCAGCTCACCGGGACTAGCCTACGAGCAGTACTTC,CASSPGLAYEQYF
TRBJ2-7,TRBD2,TRBV7-8,once,TGTGCCAGCAGCTACCCGGGACTAGCGGGGTACGAGCAGTACTTC,CASSYPGLAGYEQYF
TRBJ2-7,.,TRBV5-1,.,TGCGCCAGCAGCTTGGCCTCATTCGGTAGCTCCTACGAGCAGTACTTC,CASSLASFGSSYEQYF
TRBJ1-5,TRBD1,TRBV19,.,TGTGCCAGTAGTATAGGACAGGGGATCGGTCAGCCCCAGCATTTT,CASSIGQGIGQPQHF
TRBJ1-3,.,TRBV20-1,.,TGCAGCGCAGGGGCTGGAAACACCATATATTTT,CSAGAGNTIYF
TRBJ2-7,TRBD1,TRBV6-2/TRBV6-3,.,TGTGCCAGCAGTGACCCCGGGACAGGGGTTGACGAGCAGTACTTC,CASSDPGTGVDEQYF
TRBJ1-4,TRBD1,TRBV10-3,.,TGTGCCATCAGTGAGTACAGGGGCACTAATGAAAAACTGTTTTTT,CAISEYRGTNEKLFF
TRBJ1-4,TRBD1,TRBV19,.,TGTGCCAGTACCGGGACAGGGGGCATGGTGAATGAAAAACTGTTTTTT,CASTGTGGMVNEKLFF
TRBJ1-1,.,TRBV18,.,TGTGCCAGCTCACTGGTCGCGGGCACTGAAGCTTTCTTT,CASSLVAGTEAFF
TRBJ1-2,.,TRBV4-2,few,TGTGCCAGCAGCCAGGGGGAGGTCGGCTACACCTTC,CASSQGEVGYTF
TRBJ1-3,.,TRBV30,.,TGTGCCTACGCAGGGTCCTCTGGAAACACCATATATTTT,CAYAGSSGNTIYF
TRBJ2-5,TRBD1,TRBV24-1,.,TGTGCCACCAGTGCCGGGACAGCCCAAGCGACCCAGTACTTC,CATSAGTAQATQYF
TRBJ1-3,TRBD1,TRBV29-1,.,TGCAGCGTACCGGACAGGTCAAGCTCTGGAAACACCATATATTTT,CSVPDRSSSGNTIYF